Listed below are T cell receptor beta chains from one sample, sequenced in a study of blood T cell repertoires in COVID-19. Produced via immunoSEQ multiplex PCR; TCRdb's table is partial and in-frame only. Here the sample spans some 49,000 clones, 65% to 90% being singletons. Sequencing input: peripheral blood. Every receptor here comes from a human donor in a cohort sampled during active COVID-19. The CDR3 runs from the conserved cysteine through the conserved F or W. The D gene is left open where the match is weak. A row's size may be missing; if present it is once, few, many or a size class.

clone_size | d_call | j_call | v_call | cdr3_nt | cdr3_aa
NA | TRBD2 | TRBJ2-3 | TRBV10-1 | TGCGCCAGCAGTGAGGGACTAGTGGCAGATACGCAGTATTTT | CASSEGLVADTQYF
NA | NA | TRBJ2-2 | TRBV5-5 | TGTGCCAGCAGCTTGGAAGATCGAGCCCCCGGGGAGCTGTTTTTT | CASSLEDRAPGELFF
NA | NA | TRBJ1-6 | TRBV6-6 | TGTGCCAGCGCCTCGAGCTCCTATAATTCACCCCTCCACTTT | CASASSSYNSPLHF
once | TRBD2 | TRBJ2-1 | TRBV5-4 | TGTGCCCTCGGGACTAGCGGGGGCAATGAGCAGTTCTTC | CALGTSGGNEQFF
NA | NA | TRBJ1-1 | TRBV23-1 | TGCGCCAGCAGTCAATCAAGGGGCCCCACTGAAGCTTTCTTT | CASSQSRGPTEAFF
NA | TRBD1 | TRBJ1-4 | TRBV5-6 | TGTGCCAGCAGTTGGGGACAGGGCTTTTTGGCTAATGAAAAACTGTTTTTT | CASSWGQGFLANEKLFF
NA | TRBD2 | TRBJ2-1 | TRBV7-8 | TGTGCCAGCAGCTTAGCGAGGCAGCGGGGGAGCTCCTACAATGAGCAGTTCTTC | CASSLARQRGSSYNEQFF
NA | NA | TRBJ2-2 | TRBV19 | TGTGCCAGTAGTATTGGGCAGCTGAACACCGGGGAGCTGTTTTTT | CASSIGQLNTGELFF
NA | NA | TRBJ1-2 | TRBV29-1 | TGCAGCGTTTTGGAGGGCTACACCTTC | CSVLEGYTF
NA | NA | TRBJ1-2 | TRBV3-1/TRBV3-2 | TGTGCCAGCAGCCAAGCGGGAGGCTACACCTTC | CASSQAGGYTF
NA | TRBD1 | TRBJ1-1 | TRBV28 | TGTGCCAGCAGTCAGAACTCCGGGACAGGGTCGAAAGCTTTCTTT | CASSQNSGTGSKAFF
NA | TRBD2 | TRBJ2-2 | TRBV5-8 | TGTGCCAGCAGCGATAGCGGGAGAACCACCGGGGAGCTGTTTTTT | CASSDSGRTTGELFF
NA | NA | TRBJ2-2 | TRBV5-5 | TGTGCCAGCAGCCCGGACTCCCACACCGGGGAGCTGTTTTTT | CASSPDSHTGELFF
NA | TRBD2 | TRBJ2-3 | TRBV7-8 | TGTGCCAGCAGCTTAGCTATTAGCGGGAGCGATACGCAGTATTTT | CASSLAISGSDTQYF
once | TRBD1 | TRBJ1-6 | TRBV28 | TGTGCCAGCAGGTACCGGGACAGGTATCTGGCCCTCCACTTT | CASRYRDRYLALHF
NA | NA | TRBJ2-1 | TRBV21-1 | TGTGCCAGCAGCGCCCCGACTAGCGGGAGTTGCAATGAGCAGTTCTTC | CASSAPTSGSCNEQFF
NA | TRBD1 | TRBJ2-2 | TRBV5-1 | TGCGCCAGCAGCCCGGCTGGGATCGCGCAGGGGGCTGGGACCGGGGAGCTGTTTTTT | CASSPAGIAQGAGTGELFF
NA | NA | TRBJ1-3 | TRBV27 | TGTGCCAGCAGTCACCGGCGGGGGGCGGAAAACACCATATATTTT | CASSHRRGAENTIYF
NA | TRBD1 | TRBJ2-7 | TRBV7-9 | TGTGCCAGCAGCCCCTTGGGACAGGGGGCCTACGAGCAGTACTTC | CASSPLGQGAYEQYF
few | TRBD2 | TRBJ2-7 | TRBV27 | TGTGCCAGCAGTTCGAAGAACGGGACTAGCGGCTACGAGCAGTACTTC | CASSSKNGTSGYEQYF
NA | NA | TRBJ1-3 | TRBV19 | TGTGCCAGTAGTATAGCCCACCAGGCCTTGATCGGAAACACCATATATTTT | CASSIAHQALIGNTIYF
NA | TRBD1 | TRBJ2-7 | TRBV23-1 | TGCGCCAGCAGTCTTAAACACCGGACAGGGGCCTACGAGCAGTACTTC | CASSLKHRTGAYEQYF
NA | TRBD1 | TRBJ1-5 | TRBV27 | TGTGCCAGCAGTCGGACAGGGGGGGACAATCAGCCCCAGCATTTT | CASSRTGGDNQPQHF
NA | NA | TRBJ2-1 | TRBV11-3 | TGTGCCAGCAGCTTAGGGACAACCTCCTACAATGAGCAGTTCTTC | CASSLGTTSYNEQFF
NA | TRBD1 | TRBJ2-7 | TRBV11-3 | TGTGCCAGCAGCTTAGGGACAGGATCCTCCTACGAGCAGTACTTC | CASSLGTGSSYEQYF
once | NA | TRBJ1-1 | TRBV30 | TGTGCCTGGAGAAATCCAGGAGGGCAGGCTTTCTTT | CAWRNPGGQAFF
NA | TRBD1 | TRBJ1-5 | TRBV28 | TGTGCCAGCAGTCGGGACAGCAGCGTATCTCAGCCCCAGCATTTT | CASSRDSSVSQPQHF
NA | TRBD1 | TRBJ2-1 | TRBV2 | TGTGCCACCAGAGGACAGGGGAGTAATGAGCAGTTCTTC | CATRGQGSNEQFF
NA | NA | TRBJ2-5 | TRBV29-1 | TGCAGCGTTGACCCAGGGGAAGAGACCCAGTACTTC | CSVDPGEETQYF
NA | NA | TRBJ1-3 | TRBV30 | TGTGCCTGGAAGGCGACCCCGAGGTCTGGAAACACCATATATTTT | CAWKATPRSGNTIYF
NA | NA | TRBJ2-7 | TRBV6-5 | TGTGCCAGCACCGTGCCGTCAGGGGTGGAGCAGTACTTC | CASTVPSGVEQYF
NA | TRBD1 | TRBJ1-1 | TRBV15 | TGTGCCACCAGCAGGGGGACAGCGGCGAACACTGAAGCTTTCTTT | CATSRGTAANTEAFF
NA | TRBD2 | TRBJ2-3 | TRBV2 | TGTGCCAGCAGTGGATGGATAGCGGGAGCAGATACGCAGTATTTT | CASSGWIAGADTQYF
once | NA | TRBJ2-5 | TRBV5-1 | TGCGCCAGCAGCGGCGGGTATGTGGAGACCCAGTACTTC | CASSGGYVETQYF
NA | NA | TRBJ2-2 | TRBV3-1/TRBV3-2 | TGTGCCAGCAGCCCTCCGAGCCTGGTTTCATCCACCGGGGAGCTGTTTTTT | CASSPPSLVSSTGELFF
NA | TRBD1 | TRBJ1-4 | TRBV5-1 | TGCGCCAGCAGCTTGCGGGGACAGGGTGCAACTAATGAAAAACTGTTTTTT | CASSLRGQGATNEKLFF
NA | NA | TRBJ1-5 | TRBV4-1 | TGCGCCAGCAGCCAAGAGTCTGGACAGTTGATGAAACCCCAGCATTTT | CASSQESGQLMKPQHF
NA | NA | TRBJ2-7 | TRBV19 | TGTGCCAGTAGTACCCTTCGGGGCGAGCAGTACTTC | CASSTLRGEQYF
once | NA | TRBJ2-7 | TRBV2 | TGTGCCAGCAGGGCAGGGCCGGGTGTCTACGAGCAGTACTTC | CASRAGPGVYEQYF
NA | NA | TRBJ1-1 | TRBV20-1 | TGCAGCCCAAACACTGAAGCTTTCTTT | CSPNTEAFF
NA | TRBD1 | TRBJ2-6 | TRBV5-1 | TGCGCCAGCAGCTTGGTCGGGACAGCTGGGGCCAACGTCCTGACTTTC | CASSLVGTAGANVLTF
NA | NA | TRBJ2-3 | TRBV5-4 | TGTGCCAGCAGCTCCTCGCGTGCGGGAAGAGATACGCAGTATTTT | CASSSSRAGRDTQYF
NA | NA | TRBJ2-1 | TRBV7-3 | TGTGCCAGCAGCTTCTCGTATAGCGAGTACAATGAGCAGTTCTTC | CASSFSYSEYNEQFF